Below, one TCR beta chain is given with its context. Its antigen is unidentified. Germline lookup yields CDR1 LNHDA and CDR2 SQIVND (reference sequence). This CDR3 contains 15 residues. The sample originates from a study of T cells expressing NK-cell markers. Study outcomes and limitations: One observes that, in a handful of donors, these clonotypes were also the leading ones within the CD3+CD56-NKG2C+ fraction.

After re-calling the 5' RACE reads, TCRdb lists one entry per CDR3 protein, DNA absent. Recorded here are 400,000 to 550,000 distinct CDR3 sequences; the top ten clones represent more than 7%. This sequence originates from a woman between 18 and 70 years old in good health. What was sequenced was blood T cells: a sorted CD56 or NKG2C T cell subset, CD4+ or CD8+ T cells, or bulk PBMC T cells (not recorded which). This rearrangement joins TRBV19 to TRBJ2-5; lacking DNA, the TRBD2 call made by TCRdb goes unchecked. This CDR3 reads CASSIEGGERETQYF.